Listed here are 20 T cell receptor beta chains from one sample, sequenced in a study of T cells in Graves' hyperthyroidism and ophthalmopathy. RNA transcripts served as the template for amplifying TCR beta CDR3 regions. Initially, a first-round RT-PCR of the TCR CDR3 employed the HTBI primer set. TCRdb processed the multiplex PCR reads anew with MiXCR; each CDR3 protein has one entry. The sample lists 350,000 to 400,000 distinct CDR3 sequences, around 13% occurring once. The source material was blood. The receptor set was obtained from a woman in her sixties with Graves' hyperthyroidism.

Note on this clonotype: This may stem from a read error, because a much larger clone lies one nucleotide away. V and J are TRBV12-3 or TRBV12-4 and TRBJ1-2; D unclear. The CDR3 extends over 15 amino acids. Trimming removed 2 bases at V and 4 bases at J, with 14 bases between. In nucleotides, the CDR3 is TGTGCCAGCAGTTTACGAGGGAGCGAGTCCTATGGCTACACCTTC. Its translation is CASSLRGSESYGYTF.

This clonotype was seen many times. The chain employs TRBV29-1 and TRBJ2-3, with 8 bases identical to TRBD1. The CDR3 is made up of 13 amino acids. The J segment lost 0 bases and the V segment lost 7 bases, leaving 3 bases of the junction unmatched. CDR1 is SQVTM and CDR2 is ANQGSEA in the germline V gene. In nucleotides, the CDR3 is TGCAGCGACAGGGGGTGGAGCACAGATACGCAGTATTTT. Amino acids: CSDRGWSTDTQYF.

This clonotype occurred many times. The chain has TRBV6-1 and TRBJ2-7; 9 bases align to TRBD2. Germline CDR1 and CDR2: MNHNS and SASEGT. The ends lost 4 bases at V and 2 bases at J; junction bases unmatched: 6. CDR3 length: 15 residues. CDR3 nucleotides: TGTGCCAGCAGTGGATTGACTAGCGGAACCTACGAGCAGTACTTC. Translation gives CASSGLTSGTYEQYF.

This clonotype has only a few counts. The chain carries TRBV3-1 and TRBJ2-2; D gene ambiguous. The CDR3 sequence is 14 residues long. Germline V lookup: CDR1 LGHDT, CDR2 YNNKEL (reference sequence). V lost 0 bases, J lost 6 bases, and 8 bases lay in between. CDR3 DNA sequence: TGTGCCAGCAGCCAAGATCTGTGGGCCGGGGAGCTGTTTTTT. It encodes CASSQDLWAGELFF.

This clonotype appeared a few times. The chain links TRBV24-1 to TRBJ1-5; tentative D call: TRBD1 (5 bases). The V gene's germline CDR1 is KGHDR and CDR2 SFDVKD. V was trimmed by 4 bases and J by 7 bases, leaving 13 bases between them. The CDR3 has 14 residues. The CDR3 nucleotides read TGTGCCACCAGTGACTCACTTGGGGGACAGCCCCAGCATTTT. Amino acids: CATSDSLGGQPQHF.

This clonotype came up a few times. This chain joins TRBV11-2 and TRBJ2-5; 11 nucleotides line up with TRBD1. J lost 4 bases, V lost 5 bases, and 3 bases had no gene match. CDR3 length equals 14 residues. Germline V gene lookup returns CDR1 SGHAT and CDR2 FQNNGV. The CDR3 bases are TGTGCCAGCAGCCTCGGACAGGGGGCAGAGACCCAGTACTTC. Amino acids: CASSLGQGAETQYF.

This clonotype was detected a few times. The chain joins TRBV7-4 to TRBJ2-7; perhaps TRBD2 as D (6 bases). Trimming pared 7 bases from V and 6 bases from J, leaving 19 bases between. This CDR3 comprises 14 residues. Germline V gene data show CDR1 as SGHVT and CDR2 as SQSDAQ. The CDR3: CASTLGRGRSEQYF. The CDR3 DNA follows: TGTGCCAGCACCCTTGGACGGGGGAGATCCGAGCAGTACTTC. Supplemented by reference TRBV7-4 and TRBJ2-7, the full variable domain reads GAGVSQSPRYKVAKRGRDVALRCDSISGHVTLYWYRQTLGQGSEVLTYSQSDAQRDKSGRPSGRFSAERPERSVSTLKIQRTEQGDSAVYLCASTLGRGRSEQYFGPGTRLTVT.

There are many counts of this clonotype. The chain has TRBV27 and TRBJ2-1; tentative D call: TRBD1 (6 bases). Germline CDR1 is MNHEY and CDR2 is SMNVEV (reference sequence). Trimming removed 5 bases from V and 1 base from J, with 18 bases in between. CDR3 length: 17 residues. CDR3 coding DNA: TGTGCCAGCAGTCCTTACATACAGGGTACTTCCTACAATGAGCAGTTCTTC. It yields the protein CASSPYIQGTSYNEQFF.

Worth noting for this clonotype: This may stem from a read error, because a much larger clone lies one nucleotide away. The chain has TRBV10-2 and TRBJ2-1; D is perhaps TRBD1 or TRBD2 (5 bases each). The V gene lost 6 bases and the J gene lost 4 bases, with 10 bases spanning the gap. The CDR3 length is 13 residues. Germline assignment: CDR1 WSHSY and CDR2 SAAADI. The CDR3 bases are TGCGCCAGCAGAGGGGACCGTTACAATGAGCAGTTCTTC. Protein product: CASRGDRYNEQFF.

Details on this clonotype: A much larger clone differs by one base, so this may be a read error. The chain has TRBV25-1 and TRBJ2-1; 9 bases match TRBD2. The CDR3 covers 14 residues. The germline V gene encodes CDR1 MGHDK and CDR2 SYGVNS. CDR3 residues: CASCEFAGGNEQFF. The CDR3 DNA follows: TGTGCCAGCTGTGAATTTGCGGGGGGGAATGAGCAGTTCTTC.

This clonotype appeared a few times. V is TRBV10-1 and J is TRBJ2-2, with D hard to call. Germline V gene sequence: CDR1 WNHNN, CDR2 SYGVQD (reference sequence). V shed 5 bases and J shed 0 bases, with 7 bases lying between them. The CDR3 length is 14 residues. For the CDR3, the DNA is TGCGCCAGCAGTTGGAGCACGAACACCGGGGAGCTGTTTTTT. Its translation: CASSWSTNTGELFF.

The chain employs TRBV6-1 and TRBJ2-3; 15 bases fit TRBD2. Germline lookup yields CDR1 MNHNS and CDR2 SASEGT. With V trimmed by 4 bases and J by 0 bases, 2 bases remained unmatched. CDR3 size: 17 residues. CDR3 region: CASSGGLAGGSTDTQYF. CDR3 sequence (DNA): TGTGCCAGCAGTGGGGGACTAGCGGGAGGTAGCACAGATACGCAGTATTTT.

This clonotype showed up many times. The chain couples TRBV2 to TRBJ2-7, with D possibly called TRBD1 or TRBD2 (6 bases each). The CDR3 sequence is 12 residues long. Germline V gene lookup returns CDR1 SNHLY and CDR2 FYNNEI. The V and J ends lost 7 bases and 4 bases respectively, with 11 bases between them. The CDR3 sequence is CASIQGRYEQYF. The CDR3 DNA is TGTGCCAGCATCCAGGGGAGGTACGAGCAGTACTTC.

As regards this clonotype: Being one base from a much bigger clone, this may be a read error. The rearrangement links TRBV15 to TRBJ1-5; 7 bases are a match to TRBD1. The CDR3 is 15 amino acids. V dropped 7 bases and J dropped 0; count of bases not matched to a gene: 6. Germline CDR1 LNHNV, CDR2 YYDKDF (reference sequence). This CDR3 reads CATNPQGISNQPQHF. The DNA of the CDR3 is TGTGCCACCAACCCACAGGGGATTAGCAATCAGCCCCAGCATTTT. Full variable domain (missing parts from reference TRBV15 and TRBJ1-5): DAMVIQNPRYQVTQFGKPVTLSCSQTLNHNVMYWYQQKSSQAPKLLFHYYDKDFNNEADTPDNFQSRRPNTSFCFLDIRSPGLGDTAMYLCATNPQGISNQPQHFGDGTRLSIL.

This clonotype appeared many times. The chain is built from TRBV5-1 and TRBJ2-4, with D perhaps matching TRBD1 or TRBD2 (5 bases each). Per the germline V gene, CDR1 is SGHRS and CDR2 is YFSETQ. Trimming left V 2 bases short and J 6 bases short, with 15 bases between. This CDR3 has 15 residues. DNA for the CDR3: TGCGCCAGCAGCTTCGGGACGGCCCAGGGAAACATTCAGTACTTC. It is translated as CASSFGTAQGNIQYF.

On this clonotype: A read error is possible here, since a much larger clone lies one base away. The CDR3 region has the DNA TGTGCCAGCAGTCCCTTGAGGGCGACTAGTGAAAAACTGTTTTTT. Translating it yields CASSPLRATSEKLFF. The chain links TRBV28 to TRBJ1-4, with no clear D. The CDR3 spans 15 residues. Germline V gives CDR1 MDHEN, CDR2 SYDVKM.

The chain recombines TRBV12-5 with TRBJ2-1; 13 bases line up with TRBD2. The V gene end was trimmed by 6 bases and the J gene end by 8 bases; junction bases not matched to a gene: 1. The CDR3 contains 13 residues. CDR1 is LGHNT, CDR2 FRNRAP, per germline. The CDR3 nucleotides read TGTGCTAGTGGAACTAGCGGGAGGGATGAGCAGTTCTTC. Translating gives CASGTSGRDEQFF.

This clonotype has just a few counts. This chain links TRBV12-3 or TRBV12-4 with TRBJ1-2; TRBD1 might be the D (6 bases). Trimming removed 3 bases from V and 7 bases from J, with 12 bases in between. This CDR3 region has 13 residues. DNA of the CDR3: TGTGCCAGCAGTTTGTCGGGGGCAGTTGGCTACACCTTC. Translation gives CASSLSGAVGYTF.

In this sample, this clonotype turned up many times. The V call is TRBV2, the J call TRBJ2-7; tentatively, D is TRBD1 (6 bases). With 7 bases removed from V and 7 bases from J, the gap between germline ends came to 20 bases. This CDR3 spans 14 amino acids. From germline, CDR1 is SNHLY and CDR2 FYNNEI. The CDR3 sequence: CASIPPRGQGEQYF. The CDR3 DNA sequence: TGTGCCAGCATCCCCCCCCGCGGGCAGGGGGAGCAGTACTTC.

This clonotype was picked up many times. The CDR3 coding sequence is TGTGCCAGCAGTGGGGGGACAGGACGTTCTAACTATGGCTACACCTTC. Protein sequence: CASSGGTGRSNYGYTF. The V and J genes are TRBV2 and TRBJ1-2; TRBD1 matches at 8 bases. The CDR3 has 16 amino acids. V shed 4 bases and J 0 bases; nucleotides not matched to a gene: 7. Germline CDR1 and CDR2: SNHLY and FYNNEI.